This T cell receptor (beta chain) was captured by sequencing in a study of shared clonotypes between healthy human individuals (dated by TCRdb to about 2020). As for the study more broadly: Three men and two women, aged 18 to 49 years, made up the cohort. Per donor, three plates each were used for CD4 naive and CD4 memory, two for CD8 naive, and one for CD8 memory. To estimate repertoire size and how much clonotype sharing occurs between individuals, the study deeply sequenced the blood TCR repertoires of several healthy adults. To increase sequencing depth and limit assay-specific biases, different laboratories used diverse techniques to prepare libraries and sequence TCR repertoires. Leukapheresis yielded between about 0.94 and 8.9 billion PBMCs per donor. Overall study outcomes, separate from this receptor: Larger estimated clonotype richness was generally found for naive subsets than for memory subsets. Compared with non-shared clonotypes, clonotypes shared by all four sorted-subset donors had higher generation probabilities. Incomplete sequencing was indicated by rarefaction of sorted-subset datasets, despite the large sequencing depth. Sampling was restricted to blood, and TCR repertoires in tissues likely differ from the TCR repertoires found in blood. Pairwise subsampling indicated that sequencing depth was expected to affect the degree of clonotype sharing among donors. The genetic and exposure-history diversity represented was limited by the small number of donors. About 5% of naive CD4, 3% to 3.5% of naive CD8, roughly 2.4% of memory CD4, and around 0.4% of memory CD8 clonotypes were shared across a few donors.

Using the deep immunoSEQ assay, multiplex PCR amplified TCR CDR3 regions from genomic DNA. Genomic DNA extracted from each cell subset was distributed evenly over all wells of several immunoSEQ 96-well plates, and each plate served as one replicate. For sorted subsets, around 200 ng genomic DNA, equal to 30,000 to 35,000 T cell genomes, was loaded into each replicate PCR. The purified libraries were quantified using a Qubit 3.0 fluorometer, sized with a Bioanalyzer 2100, and then quantified again using the KAPA Library Quantification kit. Every immunoSEQ 96-well plate was sequenced on a separate single-read 150-cycle Illumina NextSeq 550 flow cell. The original pipeline was this. The immunoSEQ output contained only junctional sequences without quality scores, so filtering could not match that applied to full-length reads. Sequences were annotated with PyIR, a Python wrapper for IgBLAST v1.9, using IMGT germline references to assign V/J genes and CDR3. Any read was removed if the V/J assignment was weak (E-value above 1e-6), the CDR3 was missing, or the read contained stop codons, out-of-frame junctions, or ambiguous translated residues. V3J clonotypes were defined by identical inferred V gene, J gene, and CDR3 amino acid sequence. The percentage overlap between two repertoires was calculated by dividing the number of shared unique clonotypes by the size of the smaller repertoire. Richness of each repertoire was evaluated using RTK rarefaction, the Chao1 estimator, and Recon v2.1 estimates of unobserved clonotypes. Generation probabilities were computed with OLGA for all TCRbeta clonotypes obtained by the gDNA method from several donors. Drawn from immuneACCESS, this table holds only the in-frame rearrangements with V and J called that TCRdb kept. Clones are partly lost; checked studies trace under half to an unresolved V gene and leave the rest unexplained. Clonal size and the V and J genes are those of that table, whereas D and trimming came from the DNA. A total of approximately 2,000,000 clones appear in this sample, 93% of them only once. Together, the top ten hold more than 1.5% of the sample.

CDR1 and CDR2 were assigned from the germline V gene as MDHEN and SYDVKM. Taken from cysteine to phenylalanine, the CDR3 has 14 residues. Only the CDR3 part of the read is kept: 42 bases, read in frame from the first base. V is reduced by 3 bases and J by 4 bases, leaving a spacing of 10 bases between them. In the case of this clone: Its target antigen remains unknown. Base qualities are missing; no much larger clone stands one base away. Other DNA sequences from this sample encode an identical CDR3 as well.

CD8 naive samples were obtained by positive selection for CCR7 among CD45RO-negative cells, yielding a CD45RA+CCR7+ population from which TemRA cells were excluded. Healthy HIV-negative adults with no recently reported acute infections or vaccinations were included as donors. Every donor was a Caucasian adult residing in Nashville, Tennessee, USA. After blood collection by leukapheresis, PBMCs were isolated using Ficoll-Histopaque density gradient centrifugation and then cryopreserved in the vapor phase of liquid nitrogen. Analytical flow cytometry was used to check the purity and quantity of every magnetically sorted T cell population. Genomic DNA was isolated from every sorted fraction and measured by UV absorbance on a Nanodrop 2000c.

Here the chain combines TRBV28 and TRBJ2-1, with an unclear D gene assignment. Specimen: naive CD8+ T cells from PBMCs. The intended sense of this specimen's cell subset or site label: CD45RA+CCR7+. The sequence derives from a man aged 18 to 30 in good health. Some clones in this sample may be carry-over from other donors' samples. The CDR3 here reads CASSFQSSYNEQFF. The DNA sequence is TGTGCCAGCAGTTTTCAGTCTTCTTACAATGAGCAGTTCTTC. Reference TRBV28 and TRBJ2-1 genes cover what lies past the CDR3, so the full variable domain is DVKVTQSSRYLVKRTGEKVFLECVQDMDHENMFWYRQDPGLGLRLIYFSYDVKMKEKGDIPEGYSVSREKKERFSLILESASTNQTSMYLCASSFQSSYNEQFFGPGTRLTVL.